This TCR beta chain was recorded in a study of CD8 T cells in ankylosing spondylitis. General study results and limits: Disease-linked clones proved CD8+ and comparatively uncommon in peripheral blood. A TCR beta motif of under ten highly homologous variants appeared characteristic of ankylosing spondylitis blood. Significantly higher representation of disease-linked clones was reported for matched ankylosing spondylitis synovial fluid. Some of these motif variants have turned up before, in reports on reactive arthritis synovial fluid and blood.

Researchers built TCR beta libraries using quantitative 5'-RACE with molecular barcodes. TCRdb redid the calling of the 5' RACE reads with MiXCR, one entry per CDR3 protein. The sample yields around 130,000 distinct CDR3 sequences, about 15% seen once. Trimming removed 3 bases from V and 0 bases from J, with 12 bases in between. The germline V gene encodes CDR1 LGHDT and CDR2 YNNKEL (reference sequence). This CDR3 spans 16 amino acids. In its sample, this clonotype was seen a few times. Its antigen is currently unknown. The V call is TRBV3-1, the J call TRBJ2-4, with D tentatively TRBD2 (6 bases). This receptor was identified in a male donor with ankylosing spondylitis. What was sequenced was blood, either unsorted or a sorted T cell fraction (not recorded which). The CDR3 DNA reads as TGTGCCAGCAGCCATCATAGCGGACTAGCCAAAAACATTCAGTACTTC. Translating gives CASSHHSGLAKNIQYF.